The TCR beta chain under discussion was sequenced for a study of cytomegalovirus exposure and HLA in healthy donors. Regarding the study as a whole: According to reports, the classifier identified cytomegalovirus status with high specificity and sensitivity. There were 150 to 200 TCR beta chains listed as cytomegalovirus-associated.

Some clones are missing from TCRdb's copy, which holds only in-frame ones; the method was immunoSEQ multiplex PCR. The sample shows roughly 240,000 clones, approximately 90% of them seen only once. Per germline, CDR1 SGHAT and CDR2 FQNNGV. V lost 1 base and J 7 bases, leaving 13 bases between the germline ends. This CDR3 has 14 amino acids. Regarding this clone: The antigen is unknown.

V and J are TRBV11-2 and TRBJ2-5, with D possibly being TRBD2 (5 bases). The sequenced sample consisted of PBMCs. The receptor's source is a man between 18 and 35 years old in good health and CMV-seronegative. CDR3 residues: CASSLGDSRGTQYF. DNA of the CDR3: TGTGCCAGCAGCTTAGGCGACTCCCGGGGGACCCAGTACTTC.